This T cell receptor beta chain was captured in a study of OX40 agonist ivuxolimab in advanced cancers. Turning to the overall study: Ivuxolimab, which targeted the costimulatory receptor OX40 (CD134), was an agonistic, fully human IgG2 monoclonal antibody. Intravenous ivuxolimab was administered to patients every 2 weeks at six dose levels: 0.01, 0.1, 0.3, 1.5, 3 and 10 mg/kg. Prior anti-PD-1, anti-PD-L1 or anti-CTLA-4 therapy was permitted, and checkpoint inhibitors had been received by around 40% of dose-escalation patients. Peripheral TCRbeta sequencing was intended to test whether TCR sequence diversity was altered and clonal T-cell expansion was caused by ivuxolimab. Of the approximately 53 patients in dose escalation, some 20 had hepatocellular carcinoma, some 15 had melanoma, 9 had renal cell carcinoma and 9 had head and neck cancer. The paper covers the monotherapy dose-escalation part of the phase I ivuxolimab trial, which included N ≈ 57 patients. A male proportion of nearly 85% and a mean age of roughly 55 years, ranging from roughly 23 to 79, were recorded for the dose-escalation cohort. Partial responses occurred in three dose-escalation patients, of whom one had hepatocellular carcinoma and two had cutaneous melanoma. Findings and caveats that apply to the study as a whole: The antigen specificity of the clonally expanded peripheral T cells was not determined. After ivuxolimab, CD8+ T cells had more expanded clones than CD4+ T cells on average. At doses from 0.1 to 3.0 mg/kg, clonal expansion was seen in both CD4+ and CD8+ blood T cells between baseline and week 6. In the 0.1-3.0 mg/kg groups, partial responders were among the patients with the lowest normalized peripheral clonal expansion, particularly in CD8+ T cells. Low levels of normalized T-cell clonal expansion were also shown by some nonresponding patients.

According to the germline V gene (reference sequence), CDR1 reads DFQATT and CDR2 reads SNEGSKA. V is shortened by 1 base, J by 7 bases, and the region joining them spans 5 bases. The CDR3 runs 11 residues from the cysteine to the phenylalanine. The retained sequence is limited to the CDR3, 33 bases, with the frame set at the first base. This clone occurred a few times. The target of this receptor is not known. Per-base quality was not reported, and no clone a single base away is much larger than it. Other DNA sequences in the same sample also yield this CDR3. Genomic DNA was extracted from sorted cells for sequencing of the TCRbeta CDR3 region. TCRbeta CDR3 regions were sequenced using the immunoSEQ Assay. TCRdb took over this immuneACCESS table, retaining in-frame rearrangements with V and J assigned. Such tables are incomplete; in checked studies, under half of the missing clones stem from an unresolved V gene, and the remainder is unexplained. A total of 90,000 to 100,000 clones appear in this sample, almost 90% of them only once. The ten largest account for around 0.16% of the sample.

Patients with a history of autoimmune disease or receiving systemic immunosuppression were excluded from the trial. Peripheral blood for TCR sequencing was collected from all dose cohorts at baseline, on cycle 4 day 1, and on cycle 7 day 1. The samples were drawn from a first-in-human, open-label, multicenter phase I dose-escalation trial of ivuxolimab. The trial enrolled adults with locally advanced or metastatic head and neck squamous cell, hepatocellular, melanoma or renal cell carcinoma. Before TCR sequencing, CD4+ T cells and CD8+ T cells were sorted from peripheral blood as separate populations.

Sequences were derived from CD4+ or CD8+ T cells sorted from blood, sampled in a trial of the OX40 agonist ivuxolimab. The receptor comes from an adult with an advanced solid tumor such as melanoma, head and neck, liver or kidney cancer. The V gene is TRBV20-1 and the J gene is TRBJ1-5; the D gene assignment is ambiguous. The DNA sequence is given as TGCAGTGCTAGAGCCGGCCAGCCCCAGCATTTT. This codes for CSARAGQPQHF.